What follows describes a single T cell receptor (beta chain). Its antigen is not identified. A single record per CDR3 protein comes from TCRdb applying MiXCR to the reads. The data show about 97,000 distinct CDR3 sequences, with 16% seen just once and roughly 8% held by the top ten. There are 13 residues in the CDR3. Trimming removed 6 bases from V and 5 bases from J, with 10 bases in between. Germline CDR1 reads ENHRY; CDR2 reads SYGVKD. The data derive from a study of T cell repertoires in cytomegalovirus infection. Overall study findings and caveats: Cumulative frequency of public TCR beta families picked out carriers of CMV plus the relevant HLA.

The gene calls are TRBV10-3 and TRBJ2-2; maybe TRBD2 (5 bases). The sequenced sample consisted of PBMCs. The sequence was obtained from a human donor in good health (CMV status not recorded). Some clones in this sample may be carry-over from other donors' samples. The CDR3: CAIRREGTGELFF. CDR3 sequence (DNA): TGTGCCATCAGGAGAGAGGGTACCGGGGAGCTGTTTTTT.